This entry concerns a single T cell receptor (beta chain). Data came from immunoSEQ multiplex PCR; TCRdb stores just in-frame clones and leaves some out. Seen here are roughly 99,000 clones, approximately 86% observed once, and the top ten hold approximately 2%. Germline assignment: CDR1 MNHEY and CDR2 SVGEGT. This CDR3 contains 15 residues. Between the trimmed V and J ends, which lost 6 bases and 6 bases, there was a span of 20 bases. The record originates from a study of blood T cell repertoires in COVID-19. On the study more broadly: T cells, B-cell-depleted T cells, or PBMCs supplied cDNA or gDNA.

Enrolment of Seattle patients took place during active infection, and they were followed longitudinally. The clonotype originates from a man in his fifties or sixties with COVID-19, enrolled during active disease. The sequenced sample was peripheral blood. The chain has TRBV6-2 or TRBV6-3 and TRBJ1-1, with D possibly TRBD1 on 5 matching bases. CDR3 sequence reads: CASSPRRGAFAEAFF. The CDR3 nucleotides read TGTGCCAGCAGCCCTCGTAGGGGCGCATTCGCTGAAGCTTTCTTT.